A selection of T cell receptor beta chains follows, all from one sample in a study of blood T cell repertoires in COVID-19. Only in-frame clones appear in the TCRdb table, and some are missing; sequencing was by immunoSEQ multiplex PCR. The sample includes fewer than 200,000 clones, roughly 87% seen only once; the top ten take about 7.1%. Sequencing was carried out using peripheral blood. The receptors shown here come from a woman in her seventies with COVID-19, enrolled during active disease. CDR3s include the opening cysteine and the closing phenylalanine or tryptophan. Fields, in order: V gene, D gene, J gene, CDR3 protein, CDR3 DNA. D genes are given only for firm matches.

v_call: TRBV7-3
d_call: TRBD2
j_call: TRBJ2-1
cdr3_aa: CASSPAGGPPNEQFF
cdr3_nt: TGTGCCAGCAGCCCAGCGGGAGGGCCCCCCAATGAGCAGTTCTTC

v_call: TRBV9
d_call: TRBD2
j_call: TRBJ2-7
cdr3_aa: CASSPETGLAGTYEQYF
cdr3_nt: TGTGCCAGCAGCCCTGAAACGGGACTAGCGGGAACCTACGAGCAGTACTTC

v_call: TRBV29-1
d_call: TRBD2
j_call: TRBJ2-2
cdr3_aa: CSALRTSGTGELFF
cdr3_nt: TGCAGCGCTCTCCGGACTAGCGGAACCGGGGAGCTGTTTTTT

v_call: TRBV5-1
d_call: TRBD2
j_call: TRBJ2-1
cdr3_aa: CASSLLAGGTNEQFF
cdr3_nt: TGCGCCAGCAGCTTACTAGCGGGAGGAACCAATGAGCAGTTCTTC

v_call: TRBV13
d_call: NA
j_call: TRBJ1-6
cdr3_aa: CASSLSGKHNSPLHF
cdr3_nt: TGTGCCAGCAGCTTATCAGGAAAACATAATTCACCCCTCCACTTT

v_call: TRBV7-2
d_call: TRBD1
j_call: TRBJ1-3
cdr3_aa: CASSPRQGTGTLSGNTIYF
cdr3_nt: TGTGCCAGCAGCCCCCGACAGGGTACCGGGACCCTCTCTGGAAACACCATATATTTT

v_call: TRBV19
d_call: TRBD2
j_call: TRBJ2-2
cdr3_aa: CASTSPRLAVNTGELFF
cdr3_nt: TGTGCCAGTACCTCACCGCGACTAGCGGTGAACACCGGGGAGCTGTTTTTT

v_call: TRBV3-1/TRBV3-2
d_call: TRBD2
j_call: TRBJ2-7
cdr3_aa: CASSQDLITSAYEQYF
cdr3_nt: TGTGCCAGCAGCCAAGATCTTATAACTAGCGCCTACGAGCAGTACTTC

v_call: TRBV9
d_call: NA
j_call: TRBJ1-4
cdr3_aa: CASSPTGQTWEKLFF
cdr3_nt: TGTGCCAGCAGTCCTACAGGACAGACGTGGGAAAAACTGTTTTTT

v_call: TRBV2
d_call: TRBD1
j_call: TRBJ1-2
cdr3_aa: CASSAGTDYGYTF
cdr3_nt: TGTGCCAGCAGTGCAGGGACAGACTATGGCTACACCTTC

v_call: TRBV19
d_call: TRBD1
j_call: TRBJ1-2
cdr3_aa: CASSIPRGIYGYTF
cdr3_nt: TGTGCCAGTAGTATTCCCAGGGGGATATATGGCTACACCTTC

v_call: TRBV24-1
d_call: TRBD1
j_call: TRBJ2-5
cdr3_aa: CATSDLAPGTGQETQYF
cdr3_nt: TGTGCCACCAGTGATTTGGCCCCGGGGACAGGCCAAGAGACCCAGTACTTC

v_call: TRBV28
d_call: TRBD1
j_call: TRBJ1-3
cdr3_aa: CASSQPGQSSGNTIYF
cdr3_nt: TGTGCCAGCAGTCAGCCGGGACAGAGCTCTGGAAACACCATATATTTT

v_call: TRBV3-1/TRBV3-2
d_call: TRBD1
j_call: TRBJ1-3
cdr3_aa: CASSRQGEYTIYF
cdr3_nt: TGTGCCAGCAGCCGACAGGGCGAATACACCATATATTTT